A single sample gave rise to the 32 T cell receptor beta chains below, sequenced in a study of Ad26.COV2.S vaccination and SARS-CoV-2 variants. Treatment denoted: approximately 18 received Ad26.COV2.S at low or high dose, single or two shots; 5 received placebo; per-sample allocation not given. Sample collection was performed on day 63 after the first vaccine or placebo injection. Data came from immunoSEQ multiplex PCR; TCRdb stores just in-frame clones and leaves some out. The sample contains some 500,000 clones, roughly 89% of which appear only once. This sample comprised peripheral blood, obtained in a trial of Ad26.COV2.S vaccine versus placebo. Receptor source: a person aged 18-65 years who received the Ad26.COV2.S COVID-19 vaccine or a placebo.

The rearrangement joins TRBV25-1 to TRBJ1-4; D perhaps matches TRBD1 (6 bases). V lost 2 bases and J lost 3, with 13 bases in between. The CDR3 has 16 residues. Germline V lookup: CDR1 MGHDK, CDR2 SYGVNS. The CDR3 bases are TGTGCCAGCAGTGAAAGCGGGGGCAGGCCTAATGAAAAACTGTTTTTT. Amino acid sequence: CASSESGGRPNEKLFF.

The chain couples TRBV11-2 to TRBJ2-5; 7 positions match TRBD1. Germline assignment: CDR1 SGHAT and CDR2 FQNNGV. This CDR3 comprises 13 residues. Trimming took 4 bases from V and 5 from J; bases not matched to a gene: 4. DNA of the CDR3: TGTGCCAGCAGCTACAGGGGTCCGGAGACCCAGTACTTC. Translated, it gives CASSYRGPETQYF.

This clone was observed a single time. V gene TRBV19 combines with J gene TRBJ1-1; possible D gene TRBD1, 5 bases. The CDR3 length is 14 residues. Germline V gives CDR1 LNHDA, CDR2 SQIVND (reference sequence). V was trimmed by 10 bases and J by 5 bases, leaving 20 bases between them. The CDR3 DNA is TGTGCCACAAACCGGCACGGGGCGAGTACTGAAGCTTTCTTT. Protein: CATNRHGASTEAFF.

The gene calls are TRBV4-2 and TRBJ1-1; no clear D gene. Trimming stripped 2 bases from V and 0 bases from J, with 1 base between. Germline loops: CDR1 LGHNA, CDR2 YNFKEQ. This CDR3 region has 12 residues. In DNA form, the CDR3 reads TGTGCCAGCAGCCAACTGAACACTGAAGCTTTCTTT. As protein: CASSQLNTEAFF.

The rearrangement joins TRBV4-1 to TRBJ2-7; D gene unclear. The CDR3 is made up of 14 amino acids. Trimming cost V 4 bases and J 2 bases, with 12 bases left between them. Germline V lookup: CDR1 MGHRA, CDR2 YSYEKL. The CDR3 spells CASSLTTLTYEQYV. The DNA of the CDR3 is TGCGCCAGCAGCCTTACGACCCTTACCTACGAGCAGTACGTC.

The chain carries TRBV4-3 and TRBJ2-3; 9 positions agree with TRBD1. The CDR3 has 16 residues. Germline-derived CDR1 and CDR2 are LGHNA and YSLEER. J gave up 0 bases and V 4 bases, and 5 bases lay outside the gene matches. The CDR3 here is CASSRLQGASTDTQYF. For the CDR3, the DNA is TGCGCCAGCAGCCGCTTACAGGGGGCAAGCACAGATACGCAGTATTTT.

J is TRBJ2-5 and V is TRBV5-4; 12 bases map to TRBD2. CDR3 size: 15 residues. The V gene end was trimmed by 0 bases and the J gene end by 5 bases; junction bases not matched to a gene: 2. The germline gives CDR1 SGHNT, CDR2 YYREEE (reference sequence). The CDR3 nucleotides are TGTGCCAGCAGCTTGGGGACTAGCGGGATGGAGACCCAGTACTTC. Its protein is CASSLGTSGMETQYF.

This clone was observed a single time. The rearrangement links TRBV5-1 to TRBJ1-2, with no clear D. Trimming took off 0 bases at V and 3 bases at J, with 9 bases between the two ends. Germline CDR1 SGHRS, CDR2 YFSETQ. The CDR3 is 14 amino acids. The chain's CDR3 is CASSLEGGYYGYTF. The CDR3 coding sequence is TGCGCCAGCAGCTTGGAAGGCGGATACTATGGCTACACCTTC.

The CDR3 DNA reads TGCGCCAGCAGCTTTCCCGACCCGGGACTAGCGGGAGTAACAGATACGCAGTATTTT. Amino acid sequence: CASSFPDPGLAGVTDTQYF. V is TRBV5-1 and J is TRBJ2-3; 14 positions agree with TRBD2. Germline-derived CDR1 and CDR2 are SGHRS and YFSETQ. This CDR3 is built from 19 residues. V lost 2 bases to trimming and J lost 3 bases; unmatched junction nucleotides: 11.

DNA for the CDR3: TGTGCCAGCAGCCCCGGGGGGGGGTTTGGGCGTTCCTCTGAAGCTTTCTTT. Its translation: CASSPGGGFGRSSEAFF. The V call is TRBV2, the J call TRBJ1-1; tentative D call: TRBD1 (5 bases). Germline assignment: CDR1 SNHLY and CDR2 FYNNEI. The CDR3 spans 17 residues. V lost 6 bases and J lost 6, with 26 bases in between. The full variable domain, completed using reference TRBV2 and TRBJ1-1, is EPEVTQTPSHQVTQMGQEVILRCVPISNHLYFYWYRQILGQKVEFLVSFYNNEISEKSEIFDDQFSVERPDGSNFTLKIRSTKLEDSAMYFCASSPGGGFGRSSEAFFGQGTRLTVV.

CDR3 sequence reads: CASSQDLATENSYEQYF. The DNA of the CDR3 is TGTGCCAGCAGCCAAGATCTCGCTACCGAGAACTCCTACGAGCAGTACTTC. This chain uses TRBV3-1 (or the pseudogene TRBV3-2) with TRBJ2-7; D ambiguous. The CDR3 has 17 amino acids. Between the trimmed V and J ends, which lost 0 bases and 0 bases, there was a span of 15 bases. Germline V lookup: CDR1 LGHDT, CDR2 YNNKEL (reference sequence).

The CDR3 loop is CASSPAGAGVDTQYF. The CDR3 DNA follows: TGCGCCAGCAGCCCTGCCGGGGCTGGTGTGGATACGCAGTATTTT. J is TRBJ2-3 and V is TRBV5-1, with D tentatively TRBD1 or TRBD2 (5 bases each). The CDR3 is made up of 15 amino acids. The V end lost 4 bases, the J end lost 6 bases, and 18 bases lay between the germline ends. Germline values: CDR1 SGHRS, CDR2 YFSETQ. The full variable domain, its missing parts supplied by reference TRBV5-1 and TRBJ2-3, is KAGVTQTPRYLIKTRGQQVTLSCSPISGHRSVSWYQQTPGQGLQFLFEYFSETQRNKGNFPGRFSGRQFSNSRSEMNVSTLELGDSALYLCASSPAGAGVDTQYFGPGTRLTVL.

The CDR3 DNA follows: TGTGCCAGCAGCTTAGTTCCAGGGGGCACTGAAGCTTTCTTT. Translating it yields CASSLVPGGTEAFF. The genes are TRBV7-9 and TRBJ1-1; 7 bases line up with TRBD1. Germline assignment: CDR1 SEHNR and CDR2 FQNEAQ (reference sequence). Unmatched junction bases numbered 3, after V lost 1 base and J lost 4 bases. This CDR3 has 14 residues.

This chain links TRBV5-1 with TRBJ2-5; D gene uncertain. Trimming cost V 1 base and J 3 bases, with 10 bases left between them. Germline V lookup: CDR1 SGHRS, CDR2 YFSETQ. The CDR3 runs to 14 residues. The CDR3 nucleotides are TGCGCCAGCAGCTTGAAGAGCGTGGAAGAGACCCAGTACTTC. Protein sequence: CASSLKSVEETQYF.

The chain joins TRBV28 to TRBJ2-7; D is undetermined. CDR1 and CDR2 from the germline V gene are MDHEN and SYDVKM. The CDR3 extends over 13 amino acids. Trimming left V 3 bases short and J 2 bases short, with 8 bases between. CDR3 sequence (DNA): TGTGCCAGCAGTTTGGGGTTTCCCTACGAGCAGTACTTC. As protein: CASSLGFPYEQYF.

The V and J genes are TRBV9 and TRBJ1-5, with 8 bases that match TRBD1. The CDR3 covers 15 residues. Germline assignment: CDR1 SGDLS and CDR2 YYNGEE. After removal of 8 bases from V and 5 bases from J, the junction contained 12 bases not matched to a gene. The CDR3 sequence: CASGRGRGLDQPQHF. CDR3 DNA: TGTGCCAGTGGTCGTGGCAGGGGGCTCGATCAGCCCCAGCATTTT.

The chain employs TRBV7-2 and TRBJ2-1, with 11 bases identical to TRBD2. Germline-derived CDR1 and CDR2 are SGHTA and FQGNSA. The CDR3 totals 17 residues. Trimming at V came to 2 bases and at J to 5 bases, leaving 8 bases not matched to a gene. This CDR3 reads CASSLWAGLADDNEQFF. The CDR3 DNA reads TGTGCCAGCAGCTTATGGGCGGGACTAGCGGACGACAATGAGCAGTTCTTC.

The J gene is TRBJ1-1, the V gene TRBV20-1, with a possible D match to TRBD1 (5 bases). The ends were cut back, 4 bases at V and 5 bases at J, with 8 bases in the middle. This CDR3 contains 11 residues. In germline, CDR1 is DFQATT, CDR2 SNEGSKA (reference sequence). The CDR3 spells CSANRRTEAFF. CDR3 in DNA: TGCAGTGCTAACAGGAGGACTGAAGCTTTCTTT.

This chain links TRBV6-2 or TRBV6-3 with TRBJ1-2; D ambiguous. Per the germline V gene, CDR1 is MNHEY and CDR2 is SVGEGT. CDR3 length equals 15 residues. V was cut by 5 bases and J by 4 bases, with 17 bases left in between. The CDR3: CASSPTRQGRYGYTF. In DNA, the CDR3 is TGTGCCAGCAGTCCCACCCGCCAAGGGCGCTATGGCTACACCTTC.

The gene calls are TRBV19 and TRBJ1-6; TRBD1 might be the D (5 bases). Trimming left V 3 bases short and J 8 bases short, with 8 bases between. Germline V gene sequence: CDR1 LNHDA, CDR2 SQIVND (reference sequence). This CDR3 has 13 residues. CDR3 region: CASSIRGDSPLHF. Here the CDR3 DNA reads TGTGCCAGTAGTATTAGGGGAGATTCACCCCTCCACTTT.

This clone was counted a single time. Written as DNA, the CDR3 is TGTGCCTCCAGCGGGGGGCCTGGAGATACGCAGTATTTT. Protein sequence: CASSGGPGDTQYF. The chain recombines TRBV30 with TRBJ2-3, with 9 bases aligning to TRBD2. This CDR3 comprises 13 residues. Germline loops: CDR1 GTSNPN, CDR2 SVGIG (reference sequence). V gave up 7 bases and J gave up 5 bases; unmatched junction bases: 7.

V is TRBV3-1 (or the pseudogene TRBV3-2) and J is TRBJ2-5, with 8 bases fitting TRBD1. CDR1 LGHDT and CDR2 YNNKEL come from the germline V gene (reference sequence). There are 14 residues in the CDR3. V lost 4 bases and J lost 4; bases outside the gene matches: 5. The CDR3 DNA is TGTGCCAGCAGCCTCGACAGGGGTACAGAGACCCAGTACTTC. Translated: CASSLDRGTETQYF.

The rearrangement uses TRBV18 and TRBJ2-1; maybe TRBD2 (5 bases). The V and J ends lost 6 bases and 15 bases respectively, with 27 bases between them. Germline V gene data show CDR1 as KGHSH and CDR2 as LQKENI. The CDR3 is made up of 15 amino acids. This CDR3 is CASSPYHYDGSRGFF. CDR3 coding DNA: TGTGCCAGCTCCCCCTACCACTATGACGGCTCCCGGGGGTTCTTC.

This clone has only one observation. The chain joins TRBV2 to TRBJ1-5, with D unclear. The length of the CDR3 is 14 residues. Germline CDR1 and CDR2: SNHLY and FYNNEI. The germline V and J ends were trimmed by 4 bases and 3 bases, with 10 bases remaining between them. The CDR3 DNA is TGTGCCAGCAGTGTCACCGTACACAATCAGCCCCAGCATTTT. Its protein product is CASSVTVHNQPQHF.

This clone has only one observation. The CDR3 DNA sequence: TGTGCCACCTGCCGGGACGGGACGTTCTCTGGGGCCAACGTCCTGACTTTC. Amino acids: CATCRDGTFSGANVLTF. The chain employs TRBV10-3 and TRBJ2-6; tentatively, D is TRBD1 or TRBD2 (5 bases each). The germline V gene has CDR1 ENHRY and CDR2 SYGVKD. The ends were cut back, 10 bases at V and 0 bases at J, with 19 bases in the middle. The CDR3 length is 17 residues.

The chain couples TRBV18 to TRBJ2-1; D might be TRBD1 or TRBD2, each matching 6 bases. This CDR3 contains 15 residues. V dropped 7 bases and J dropped 7 bases, with 20 bases sitting between them. Germline V lookup: CDR1 KGHSH, CDR2 LQKENI. Written as DNA, the CDR3 is TGTGCCAGCTGGACTACGGGCAGGGGATTAAATGAGCAGTTCTTC. Protein product: CASWTTGRGLNEQFF. Looking up the rest from reference TRBV18 and TRBJ2-1 gives the full variable domain: NAGVMQNPRHLVRRRGQEARLRCSPMKGHSHVYWYRQLPEEGLKFMVYLQKENIIDESGMPKERFSAEFPKEGPSILRIQQVVRGDSAAYFCASWTTGRGLNEQFFGPGTRLTVL.

This chain's CDR3 is CASSSWWGGSYNSPLHF. The CDR3 DNA is TGTGCCAGCAGCTCATGGTGGGGGGGCTCCTATAATTCACCCCTCCACTTT. This chain uses TRBV7-2 with TRBJ1-6; D might be TRBD1 (5 bases). This CDR3 contains 17 residues. The ends were cut back, 4 bases at V and 0 bases at J, with 13 bases in the middle. Germline CDR1 and CDR2: SGHTA and FQGNSA. The full variable domain, completed using reference TRBV7-2 and TRBJ1-6, is GAGVSQSPSNKVTEKGKDVELRCDPISGHTALYWYRQSLGQGLEFLIYFQGNSAPDKSGLPSDRFSAERTGGSVSTLTIQRTQQEDSAVYLCASSSWWGGSYNSPLHFGNGTRLTVT.

The V and J genes are TRBV6-1 and TRBJ2-7; D gene ambiguous. CDR1 MNHNS and CDR2 SASEGT come from the germline V gene. With 4 bases removed from V and 6 bases from J, the gap between germline ends came to 22 bases. The CDR3 covers 16 residues. The CDR3 here is CASSAPLEPIPSEQYV. Here the CDR3 DNA reads TGTGCCAGCAGTGCCCCCTTAGAGCCTATCCCCTCCGAGCAGTACGTC.

This clone was observed a single time. This chain links TRBV9 with TRBJ2-5, with D hard to call. This CDR3 comprises 16 residues. Germline V gives CDR1 SGDLS, CDR2 YYNGEE. V lost 1 base and J 5 bases, leaving 18 bases between the germline ends. In DNA form, the CDR3 reads TGTGCCAGCAGCGTAAGGGCCAGCCCGACCCAGGAGACCCAGTACTTC. Residues: CASSVRASPTQETQYF.

The CDR3 DNA follows: TGTGCCAGCAGCGTAGGGATTAATAGCAATCAGCCCCAGCATTTT. This gives the protein CASSVGINSNQPQHF. The rearrangement links TRBV9 to TRBJ1-5, with D uncertain. This CDR3 spans 15 amino acids. V was clipped by 0 bases and J by 0 bases, with 7 bases between them. CDR1 is SGDLS and CDR2 is YYNGEE in the germline V gene.

J is TRBJ1-2 and V is TRBV12-3 or TRBV12-4; the D gene is possibly TRBD1 (5 bases). The CDR3 runs 13 residues. The V and J ends lost 4 bases and 7 bases respectively, with 13 bases between them. CDR3 bases: TGTGCCAGCAGTTCATTTTTGGGGGTTGGCTACACCTTC. As protein: CASSSFLGVGYTF.

This chain connects TRBV7-2 to TRBJ2-1, with 8 bases identical to TRBD1. V was clipped by 8 bases and J by 3 bases; unmatched bases: 21. Germline V gives CDR1 SGHTA, CDR2 FQGNSA. This CDR3 region has 19 residues. The CDR3 DNA reads as TGTGCCAGCGGGCCCCGGCGGAACCTGGACAGGGCTTACTACAATGAGCAGTTCTTC. This gives the protein CASGPRRNLDRAYYNEQFF.